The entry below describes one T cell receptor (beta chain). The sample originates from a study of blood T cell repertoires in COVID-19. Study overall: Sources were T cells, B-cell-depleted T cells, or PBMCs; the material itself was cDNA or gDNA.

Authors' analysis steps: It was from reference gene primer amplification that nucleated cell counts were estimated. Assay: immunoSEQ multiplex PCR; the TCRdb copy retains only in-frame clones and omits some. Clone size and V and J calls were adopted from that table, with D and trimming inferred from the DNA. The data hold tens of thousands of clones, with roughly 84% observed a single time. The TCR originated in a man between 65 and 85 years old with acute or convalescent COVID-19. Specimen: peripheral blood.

CDR3 in amino acids: CASSVVGSGRAGFREEQFF. The CDR3 DNA reads TGTGCCAGCAGCGTAGTGGGTAGCGGGAGGGCTGGGTTCAGGGAGGAGCAGTTCTTC. The chain joins TRBV9 to TRBJ2-1; the match to TRBD2 covers 11 bases. Germline V gene sequence: CDR1 SGDLS, CDR2 YYNGEE. Germline trimming cut 0 bases from V and 10 bases from J; bases unmatched to any gene: 18. The CDR3 totals 19 residues.